This record covers a single TCR beta chain. This specimen comes from a study of blood T cell repertoires in COVID-19. About the study: The United States, Italy and Spain supplied acute and convalescent COVID-19 samples. From T cells, B-cell-depleted T cells, or PBMCs came the material, which was cDNA or gDNA.

Under the authors' procedure: Amplification with reference gene primers provided the estimates of nucleated cell counts. This table comes from immunoSEQ multiplex PCR, and its TCRdb copy is limited to in-frame clones, with some not included. The DNA gave D and trimming, while V, J and clone size come from that table. The sample records around 250,000 clones, 86% being singletons. The sequence came from a man aged 80 or over with acute or convalescent COVID-19. The sequenced sample consisted of peripheral blood.

CDR3: CASSMVAGIRHQETQYF. CDR3 DNA: TGTGCCAGTAGTATGGTTGCGGGGATCAGGCACCAAGAGACCCAGTACTTC. This chain connects TRBV19 to TRBJ2-5; a possible D gene is TRBD2 (6 bases). Germline V CDR1 and CDR2: LNHDA, SQIVND (reference sequence). The CDR3 has 17 residues. V was pared by 3 bases and J by 0 bases, with 17 bases between.